The text below deals with one T cell receptor beta chain. This entry comes from a study of OX40 agonist ivuxolimab in advanced cancers. Produced via immunoSEQ multiplex PCR; TCRdb's table is partial and in-frame only. There are 50,000 or so clones in the sample; approximately 80% occur only once, and roughly 2.5% lies in the top ten. V was cut by 6 bases and J by 5 bases, with 10 bases left in between. This CDR3 has 13 amino acids. Germline loops: CDR1 SNHLY, CDR2 FYNNEI. The receptor's source is an adult with an advanced solid tumor such as melanoma, head and neck, liver or kidney cancer. This material consisted of CD4+ or CD8+ T cells sorted from blood, taken in a trial of the OX40 agonist ivuxolimab. V and J are TRBV2 and TRBJ2-2, with a weak D call TRBD1 (5 bases). CDR3 in amino acids: CASRSTGTGELFF. CDR3 nucleotides: TGTGCCAGCAGATCCACAGGAACCGGGGAGCTGTTTTTT.